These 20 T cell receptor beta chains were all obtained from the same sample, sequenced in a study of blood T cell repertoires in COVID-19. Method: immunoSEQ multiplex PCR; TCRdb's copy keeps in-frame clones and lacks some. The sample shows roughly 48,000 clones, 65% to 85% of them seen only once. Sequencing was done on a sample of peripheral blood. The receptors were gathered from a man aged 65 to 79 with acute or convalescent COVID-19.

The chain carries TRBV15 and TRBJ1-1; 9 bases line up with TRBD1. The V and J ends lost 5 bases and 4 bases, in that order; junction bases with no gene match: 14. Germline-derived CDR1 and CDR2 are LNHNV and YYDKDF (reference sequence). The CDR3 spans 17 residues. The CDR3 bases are TGTGCCACCAGCGCAATACCACAGGGGGCGGGGGTCACTGAAGCTTTCTTT. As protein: CATSAIPQGAGVTEAFF.

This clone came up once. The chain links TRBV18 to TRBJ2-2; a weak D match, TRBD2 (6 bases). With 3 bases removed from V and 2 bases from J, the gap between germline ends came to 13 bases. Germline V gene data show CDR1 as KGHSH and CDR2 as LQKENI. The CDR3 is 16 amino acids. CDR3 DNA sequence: TGTGCCAGCTCACCTGTCGTCGGGAGAAACACCGGGGAGCTGTTTTTT. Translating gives CASSPVVGRNTGELFF.

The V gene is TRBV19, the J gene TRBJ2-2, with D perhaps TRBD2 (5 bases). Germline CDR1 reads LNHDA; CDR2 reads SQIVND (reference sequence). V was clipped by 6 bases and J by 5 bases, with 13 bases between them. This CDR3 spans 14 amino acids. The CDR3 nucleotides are TGTGCCAGTAGCGCCGGGATCTCTACCGGGGAGCTGTTTTTT. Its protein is CASSAGISTGELFF.

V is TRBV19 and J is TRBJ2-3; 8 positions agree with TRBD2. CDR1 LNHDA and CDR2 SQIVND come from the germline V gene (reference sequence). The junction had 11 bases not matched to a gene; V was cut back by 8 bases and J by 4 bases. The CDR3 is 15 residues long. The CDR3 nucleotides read TGTGCCAGTGCCCCCCGTCGGGGGGGGGCAGATACGCAGTATTTT. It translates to CASAPRRGGADTQYF.

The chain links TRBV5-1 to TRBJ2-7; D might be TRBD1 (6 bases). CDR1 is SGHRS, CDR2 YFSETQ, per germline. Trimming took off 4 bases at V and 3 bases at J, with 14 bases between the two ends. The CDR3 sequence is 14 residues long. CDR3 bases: TGCGCCAGCAGCATGGGACAAAACGGCTACGAGCAGTACTTC. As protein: CASSMGQNGYEQYF.

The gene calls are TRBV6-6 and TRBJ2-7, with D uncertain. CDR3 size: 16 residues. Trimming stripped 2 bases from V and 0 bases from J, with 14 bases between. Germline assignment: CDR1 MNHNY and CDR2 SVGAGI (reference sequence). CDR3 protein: CASSYLGYSSSYEQYF. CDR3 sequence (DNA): TGTGCCAGCAGTTACCTCGGGTACTCGAGCTCCTACGAGCAGTACTTC.

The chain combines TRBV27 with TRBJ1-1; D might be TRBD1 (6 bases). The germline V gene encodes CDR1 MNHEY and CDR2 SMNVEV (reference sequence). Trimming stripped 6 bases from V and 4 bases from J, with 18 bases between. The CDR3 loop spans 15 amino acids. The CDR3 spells CASSASRGLRTEAFF. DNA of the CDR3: TGTGCCAGCAGCGCCTCGAGGGGGTTACGCACTGAAGCTTTCTTT.

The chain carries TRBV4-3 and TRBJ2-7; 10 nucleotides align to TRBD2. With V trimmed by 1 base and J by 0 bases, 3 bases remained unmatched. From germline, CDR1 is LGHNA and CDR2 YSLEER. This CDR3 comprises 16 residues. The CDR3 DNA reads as TGCGCCAGCAGCCAAGCTACTAGCGGGAACTCCTACGAGCAGTACTTC. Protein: CASSQATSGNSYEQYF.

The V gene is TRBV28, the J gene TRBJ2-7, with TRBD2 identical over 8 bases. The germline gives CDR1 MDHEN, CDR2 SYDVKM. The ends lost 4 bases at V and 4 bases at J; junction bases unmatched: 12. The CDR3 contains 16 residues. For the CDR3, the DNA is TGTGCCAGCAGTTCGGGCATTGGCGGGAGGTGGTACGAGCAGTACTTC. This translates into CASSSGIGGRWYEQYF.

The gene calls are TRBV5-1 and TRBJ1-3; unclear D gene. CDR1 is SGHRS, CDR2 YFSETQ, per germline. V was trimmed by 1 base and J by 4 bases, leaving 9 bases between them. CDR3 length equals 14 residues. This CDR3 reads CASSLQPEGNTIYF. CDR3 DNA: TGCGCCAGCAGCTTGCAACCCGAGGGAAACACCATATATTTT.

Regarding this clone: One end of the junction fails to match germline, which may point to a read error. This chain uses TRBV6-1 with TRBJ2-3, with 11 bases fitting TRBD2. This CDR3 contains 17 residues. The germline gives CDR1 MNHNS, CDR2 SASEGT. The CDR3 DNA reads TGTGCCAGCAGTGAGCAATCGTTAGCGGGAGGGCCAGAGACGCAGTATTTT. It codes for CASSEQSLAGGPETQYF.

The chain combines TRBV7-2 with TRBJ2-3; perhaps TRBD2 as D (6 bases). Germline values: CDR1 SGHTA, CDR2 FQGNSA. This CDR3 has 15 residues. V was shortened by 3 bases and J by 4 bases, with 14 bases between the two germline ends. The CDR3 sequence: CASSFGGRPADTQYF. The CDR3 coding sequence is TGTGCCAGCAGCTTTGGTGGGAGGCCCGCAGATACGCAGTATTTT.

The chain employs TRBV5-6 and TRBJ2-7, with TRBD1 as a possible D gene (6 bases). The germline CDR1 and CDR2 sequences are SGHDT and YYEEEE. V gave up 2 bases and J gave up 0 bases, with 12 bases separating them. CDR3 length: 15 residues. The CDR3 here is CASSFGQFGSYEQYF. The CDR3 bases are TGTGCCAGCAGCTTTGGACAGTTCGGCTCCTACGAGCAGTACTTC.

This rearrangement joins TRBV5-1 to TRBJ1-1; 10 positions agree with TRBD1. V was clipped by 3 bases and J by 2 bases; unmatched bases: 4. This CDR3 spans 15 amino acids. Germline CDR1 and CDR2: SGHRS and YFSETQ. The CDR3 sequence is CASSSDRGPNTEAFF. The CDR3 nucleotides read TGCGCCAGCAGCTCAGACAGGGGGCCAAACACTGAAGCTTTCTTT.

The DNA for the CDR3 is TGTGCCAGCAGCTGGGACAGGGACGGCTACACCTTC. As protein: CASSWDRDGYTF. The chain employs TRBV5-6 and TRBJ1-2; TRBD1 matches 9 bases. The CDR3 is made up of 12 amino acids. Trimming at V came to 3 bases and at J to 8 bases, leaving 2 bases not matched to a gene. The germline gives CDR1 SGHDT, CDR2 YYEEEE.

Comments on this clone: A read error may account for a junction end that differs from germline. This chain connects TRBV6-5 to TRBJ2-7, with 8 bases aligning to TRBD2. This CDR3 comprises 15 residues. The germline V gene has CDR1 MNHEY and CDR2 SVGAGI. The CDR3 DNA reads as TGTGCCAGCAGTTACTCGAGCGGGAGCGGGTACGAGCAGTACTTT. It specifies CASSYSSGSGYEQYF.

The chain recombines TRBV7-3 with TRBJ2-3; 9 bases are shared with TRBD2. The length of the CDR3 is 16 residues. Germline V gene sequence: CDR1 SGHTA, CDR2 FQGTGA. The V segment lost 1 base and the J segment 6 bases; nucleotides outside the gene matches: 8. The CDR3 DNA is TGTGCCAGCAGCTTAATCCCTAGCGGGGCGGGGGATACGCAGTATTTT. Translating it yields CASSLIPSGAGDTQYF.

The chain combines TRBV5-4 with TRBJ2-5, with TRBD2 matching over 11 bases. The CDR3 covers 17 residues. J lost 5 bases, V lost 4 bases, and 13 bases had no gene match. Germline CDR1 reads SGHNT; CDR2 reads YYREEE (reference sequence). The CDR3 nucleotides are TGTGCCAGCAGCGAACCCCCGACTAGCGGGGTGGGGGAGACCCAGTACTTC. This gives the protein CASSEPPTSGVGETQYF.

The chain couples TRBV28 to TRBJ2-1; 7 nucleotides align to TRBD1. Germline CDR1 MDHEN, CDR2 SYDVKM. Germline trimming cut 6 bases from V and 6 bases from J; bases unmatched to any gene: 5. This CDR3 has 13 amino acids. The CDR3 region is CASSRDRSNEQFF. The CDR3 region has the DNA TGTGCCAGCAGCAGGGACAGATCCAATGAGCAGTTCTTC.

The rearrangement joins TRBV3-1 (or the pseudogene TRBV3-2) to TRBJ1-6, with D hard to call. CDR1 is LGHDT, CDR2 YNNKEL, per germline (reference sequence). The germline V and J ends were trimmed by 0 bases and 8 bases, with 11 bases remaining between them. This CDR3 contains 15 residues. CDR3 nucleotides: TGTGCCAGCAGCCAAGATTCCCAGGTAGATTCACCCCTCCACTTT. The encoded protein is CASSQDSQVDSPLHF.